These 25 T cell receptor beta chains share one sample of origin, sequenced in a study of T cell changes during pregnancy in multiple sclerosis. Sequenced by immunoSEQ multiplex PCR; TCRdb stores in-frame clones only, minus some. Among about 68,000 clones listed, about 92% were seen once. The sequenced sample was peripheral blood, obtained in the second trimester of pregnancy. These receptors were collected from a female donor in good health, enrolled as a control in a pregnancy study.

This chain connects TRBV28 to TRBJ2-3; no reliable D call. Germline CDR1 MDHEN, CDR2 SYDVKM. V lost 4 bases to trimming and J lost 7 bases, with 6 bases between them. The CDR3 runs 11 residues. CDR3 in amino acids: CASSWRYTQYF. CDR3 nucleotides: TGTGCCAGCAGTTGGCGGTATACGCAGTATTTT. The full variable domain, in which reference TRBV28 and TRBJ2-3 provide the parts outside the CDR3, is DVKVTQSSRYLVKRTGEKVFLECVQDMDHENMFWYRQDPGLGLRLIYFSYDVKMKEKGDIPEGYSVSREKKERFSLILESASTNQTSMYLCASSWRYTQYFGPGTRLTVL.

The chain links TRBV19 to TRBJ1-1; the D gene is possibly TRBD1 (5 bases). The V end lost 9 bases, the J end lost 4 bases, and 15 bases lay between the germline ends. Looked up from germline, CDR1 is LNHDA and CDR2 is SQIVND (reference sequence). The CDR3 length is 13 residues. CDR3 DNA sequence: TGTGCCAGCGGGCAACAGGTATCCACTGAAGCTTTCTTT. Protein sequence: CASGQQVSTEAFF.

The chain recombines TRBV5-6 with TRBJ2-2, with D tentatively TRBD2 (7 bases). This CDR3 has 12 residues. CDR1 and CDR2 (germline): SGHDT, YYEEEE. The V gene lost 2 bases and the J gene lost 13 bases, with 12 bases spanning the gap. In DNA, the CDR3 is TGTGCCAGCAGCTTCGGGGGGCTAGGGCTGTTTTTT. It encodes CASSFGGLGLFF. Full variable domain (outside the CDR3, taken from reference TRBV5-6 and TRBJ2-2): DAGVTQSPTHLIKTRGQQVTLRCSPKSGHDTVSWYQQALGQGPQFIFQYYEEEERQRGNFPDRFSGHQFPNYSSELNVNALLLGDSALYLCASSFGGLGLFFGEGSRLTVL.

The gene calls are TRBV30 and TRBJ1-5, with D maybe TRBD1 (5 bases). CDR1 is GTSNPN, CDR2 SVGIG, per germline (reference sequence). The CDR3 is made up of 13 amino acids. Trimming removed 2 bases from V and 3 bases from J, with 8 bases in between. This CDR3 reads CAWSTGHNQPQHF. In DNA form, the CDR3 reads TGTGCCTGGAGTACAGGACACAATCAGCCCCAGCATTTT.

The gene calls are TRBV4-2 and TRBJ2-7, with 7 bases fitting TRBD2. The CDR3 loop spans 14 amino acids. Looked up from germline, CDR1 is LGHNA and CDR2 is YNFKEQ. J lost 7 bases, V lost 0 bases, and 6 bases had no gene match. CDR3 sequence: CASSQDSGRSEQYF. The CDR3, as DNA: TGTGCCAGCAGCCAAGATAGCGGGCGCTCTGAGCAGTACTTC.

This clone was recorded a few times. The chain carries TRBV7-9 and TRBJ2-1; D possibly corresponds to TRBD2 (6 bases). The germline V and J ends were trimmed by 0 bases and 5 bases, with 8 bases remaining between them. The CDR3 is 14 amino acids. The germline V gene encodes CDR1 SEHNR and CDR2 FQNEAQ (reference sequence). CDR3 residues: CASSLAGTHNEQFF. Written as DNA, the CDR3 is TGTGCCAGCAGCTTAGCAGGGACTCACAATGAGCAGTTCTTC.

This chain connects TRBV2 to TRBJ2-1; 8 nucleotides align to TRBD1. Germline V lookup: CDR1 SNHLY, CDR2 FYNNEI. V gave up 4 bases and J gave up 4 bases; unmatched junction bases: 3. CDR3 length equals 14 residues. The CDR3 is CASSADRAYNEQFF. CDR3 DNA sequence: TGTGCCAGCAGTGCGGACAGGGCGTACAATGAGCAGTTCTTC.

V usage is TRBV2 and J usage is TRBJ2-2, with 8 positions matching TRBD1. This CDR3 region has 18 residues. The ends lost 7 bases at V and 6 bases at J; junction bases unmatched: 19. Germline CDR1 and CDR2: SNHLY and FYNNEI. The CDR3: CASKDRDSLSRDSGELFF. CDR3 nucleotides: TGTGCCAGCAAGGACAGGGATTCCCTTAGTCGTGATTCCGGGGAGCTGTTTTTT.

This chain links TRBV29-1 with TRBJ1-2; 9 nucleotides line up with TRBD1. CDR1 and CDR2 (germline): SQVTM, ANQGSEA. V was clipped by 6 bases and J by 6 bases; unmatched bases: 5. The CDR3 loop spans 12 amino acids. CDR3 region: CSVLTGGNGYTF. In nucleotides, the CDR3 is TGCAGCGTCTTGACAGGGGGGAATGGCTACACCTTC. The full variable domain, rest sourced from reference TRBV29-1 and TRBJ1-2, is SAVISQKPSRDICQRGTSLTIQCQVDSQVTMMFWYRQQPGQSLTLIATANQGSEATYESGFVIDKFPISRPNLTFSTLTVSNMSPEDSSIYLCSVLTGGNGYTFGSGTRLTVV.

The V and J genes are TRBV27 and TRBJ1-1; D is perhaps TRBD1 (5 bases). This CDR3 is 15 amino acids long. V gave up 5 bases and J gave up 4 bases, with 17 bases separating them. From germline, CDR1 is MNHEY and CDR2 SMNVEV (reference sequence). CDR3 in DNA: TGTGCCAGCAGTCCCCGAGTGGGGGGGACCACTGAAGCTTTCTTT. Residues: CASSPRVGGTTEAFF.

The genes are TRBV6-1 and TRBJ1-5; possible D gene TRBD1, 6 bases. V was cut by 4 bases and J by 0 bases, with 19 bases left in between. This CDR3 has 18 residues. Germline loops: CDR1 MNHNS, CDR2 SASEGT. The CDR3 loop is CASSGGGGGPYSNQPQHF. CDR3 sequence (DNA): TGTGCCAGCAGTGGGGGGGGAGGGGGTCCTTATAGCAATCAGCCCCAGCATTTT.

V is TRBV4-1 and J is TRBJ2-1; 8 bases map to TRBD2. The CDR3 is 14 residues long. V trimming: 3 bases; J trimming: 7 bases; junction bases outside the gene matches: 5. Germline V CDR1 and CDR2: MGHRA, YSYEKL. In nucleotides, the CDR3 is TGCGCCAGCAGCCACGGGGGGGCTGGGAATGAGCAGTTCTTC. This translates into CASSHGGAGNEQFF.

The chain carries TRBV7-9 and TRBJ2-1; D perhaps matches TRBD2 (6 bases). The CDR3 contains 13 residues. Germline V gives CDR1 SEHNR, CDR2 FQNEAQ (reference sequence). Trimming shortened V by 11 bases and J by 4 bases, and 15 bases separated the two germline ends. The CDR3 sequence is CAAGRGLYNEQFF. The DNA for the CDR3 is TGTGCCGCAGGGCGGGGATTATACAATGAGCAGTTCTTC.

The chain has TRBV7-9 and TRBJ2-7; 7 bases are shared with TRBD1. The germline CDR1 and CDR2 sequences are SEHNR and FQNEAQ (reference sequence). This CDR3 contains 16 residues. Trimming at V came to 5 bases and at J to 1 base, leaving 11 bases not matched to a gene. CDR3 region: CASSDEGGQFSYEQYF. CDR3 DNA: TGTGCCAGCAGCGATGAAGGGGGACAGTTTTCCTACGAGCAGTACTTC.

The chain recombines TRBV2 with TRBJ2-7, with a tentative D call TRBD2 (5 bases). The CDR3 covers 11 residues. The V end lost 11 bases, the J end lost 5 bases, and 13 bases lay between the germline ends. Germline V gene sequence: CDR1 SNHLY, CDR2 FYNNEI. CDR3 in amino acids: CACRAGDEQYF. The CDR3 DNA is TGTGCCTGCCGGGCCGGGGACGAGCAGTACTTC.

This clone appeared a single time. The chain has TRBV6-4 and TRBJ2-7, with 8 nucleotides matching TRBD2. V trimming: 3 bases; J trimming: 2 bases; junction bases outside the gene matches: 9. This CDR3 has 16 residues. The V gene's germline CDR1 is MRHNA and CDR2 SNTAGT. The DNA of the CDR3 is TGTGCCAGCAGTGAAACCGGGACTAGTTGGACCTACGAGCAGTACTTC. Amino acid sequence: CASSETGTSWTYEQYF.

This chain uses TRBV19 with TRBJ1-5; possibly TRBD1 for D (6 bases). The CDR3 is 16 amino acids. Germline V gives CDR1 LNHDA, CDR2 SQIVND (reference sequence). V lost 3 bases, J lost 0 bases, and 12 bases lay in between. For the CDR3, the DNA is TGTGCCAGTAGTATGAGGGGGGGAGTTAGCAATCAGCCCCAGCATTTT. It codes for CASSMRGGVSNQPQHF.

The chain joins TRBV19 to TRBJ2-2, with 10 bases aligning to TRBD2. The CDR3 covers 16 residues. Germline V gene data show CDR1 as LNHDA and CDR2 as SQIVND (reference sequence). V dropped 5 bases and J dropped 1; count of bases not matched to a gene: 4. The CDR3 spells CASSHRTSGNTGELFF. DNA of the CDR3: TGTGCCAGTAGTCATCGGACTAGCGGGAACACCGGGGAGCTGTTTTTT.

This clone appeared a single time. The CDR3 reads CSAGAVLSQHF. CDR3 nucleotide sequence: TGCAGTGCTGGGGCGGTTTTGTCCCAGCATTTT. The J gene is TRBJ1-5, the V gene TRBV20-1; TRBD1 is a possible D gene (5 bases). The germline V and J ends were trimmed by 5 bases and 11 bases, with 13 bases remaining between them. The length of the CDR3 is 11 residues. Germline lookup yields CDR1 DFQATT and CDR2 SNEGSKA (reference sequence).

The genes are TRBV4-1 and TRBJ2-2; 9 bases match TRBD2. The V and J ends lost 0 bases and 7 bases, in that order; junction bases with no gene match: 6. Germline lookup yields CDR1 MGHRA and CDR2 YSYEKL. The CDR3 spans 16 residues. CDR3 nucleotide sequence: TGCGCCAGCAGCCAAGATTGGCGGGAGGGTGTCGGGGAGCTGTTTTTT. Protein sequence: CASSQDWREGVGELFF.

The rearrangement joins TRBV28 to TRBJ2-2; TRBD1 aligns across 9 bases. The CDR3 is made up of 14 amino acids. Looked up from germline, CDR1 is MDHEN and CDR2 is SYDVKM. The junction had 0 bases not matched to a gene; V was cut back by 2 bases and J by 5 bases. The CDR3 nucleotides are TGTGCCAGCAGTTTAGGACAGGGGACCGGGGAGCTGTTTTTT. This codes for CASSLGQGTGELFF.

The chain links TRBV7-2 to TRBJ2-1, with 8 bases lining up with TRBD2. Germline V gene sequence: CDR1 SGHTA, CDR2 FQGNSA. The CDR3 consists of 12 residues. Losses at the gene ends were 7 bases for V and 6 bases for J; bases not matched to a gene: 2. The CDR3 nucleotides are TGTGCCAGCACGGCGGGGGGCAATGAGCAGTTCTTC. It translates to CASTAGGNEQFF.

The chain carries TRBV7-8 and TRBJ2-3, with D possibly matching TRBD1 (5 bases). V was pared by 3 bases and J by 0 bases, with 10 bases between. The germline CDR1 and CDR2 sequences are SGHVS and FQNEAQ. This CDR3 region has 15 residues. DNA of the CDR3: TGTGCCAGCAGCTTTAAGGGGCTGAGCACAGATACGCAGTATTTT. Translated: CASSFKGLSTDTQYF. The complete variable domain, with remaining parts taken from reference TRBV7-8 and TRBJ2-3, reads GAGVSQSPRYKVAKRGQDVALRCDPISGHVSLFWYQQALGQGPEFLTYFQNEAQLDKSGLPSDRFFAERPEGSVSTLKIQRTQQEDSAVYLCASSFKGLSTDTQYFGPGTRLTVL.

The chain uses TRBV7-9 and TRBJ2-3; 11 bases align to TRBD2. Looked up from germline, CDR1 is SEHNR and CDR2 is FQNEAQ (reference sequence). Germline trimming cut 4 bases from V and 0 bases from J; bases unmatched to any gene: 3. The CDR3 sequence is 16 residues long. CDR3 DNA: TGTGCCAGCAGCTCCTCTAGCGGGGGGAGCACAGATACGCAGTATTTT. This codes for CASSSSSGGSTDTQYF.

This rearrangement joins TRBV6-6 to TRBJ2-1; 10 bases match TRBD2. Germline trimming cut 6 bases from V and 4 bases from J; bases unmatched to any gene: 6. Germline CDR1 reads MNHNY; CDR2 reads SVGAGI (reference sequence). CDR3 length: 15 amino acids. In nucleotides, the CDR3 is TGTGCCAGCAGATCCTCGACTAGCGGGTACAATGAGCAGTTCTTC. Residues: CASRSSTSGYNEQFF.